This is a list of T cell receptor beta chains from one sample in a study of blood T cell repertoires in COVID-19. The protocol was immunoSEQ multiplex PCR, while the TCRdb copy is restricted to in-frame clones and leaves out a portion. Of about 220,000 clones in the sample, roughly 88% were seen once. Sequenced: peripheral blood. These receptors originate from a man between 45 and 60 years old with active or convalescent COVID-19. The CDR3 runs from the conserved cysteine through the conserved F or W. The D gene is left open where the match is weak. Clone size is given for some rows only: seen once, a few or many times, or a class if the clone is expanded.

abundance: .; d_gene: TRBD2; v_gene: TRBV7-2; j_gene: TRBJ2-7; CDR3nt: TGTGCCAGCTCCGGGACTAGTCCTTCGTACGAGCAGTACTTC; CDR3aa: CASSGTSPSYEQYF
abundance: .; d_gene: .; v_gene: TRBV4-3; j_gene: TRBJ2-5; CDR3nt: TGCGCCAGCAGCCCTTCGACAGACTTATACCAAGAGACCCAGTACTTC; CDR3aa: CASSPSTDLYQETQYF
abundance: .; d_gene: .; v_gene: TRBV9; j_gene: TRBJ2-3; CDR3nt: TGTGCCAGCAGCGTATTGGGGGGGCCCCGCACAGATACGCAGTATTTT; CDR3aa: CASSVLGGPRTDTQYF
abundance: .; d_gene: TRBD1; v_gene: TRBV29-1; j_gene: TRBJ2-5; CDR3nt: TGCAGCGTTTCCGGGACAGATCTGTACCAAGAGACCCAGTACTTC; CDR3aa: CSVSGTDLYQETQYF
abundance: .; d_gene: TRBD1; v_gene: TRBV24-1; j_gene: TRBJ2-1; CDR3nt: TGTGCCACCAGTGATAAAAGACAGGGCTCCTACAATGAGCAGTTCTTC; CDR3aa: CATSDKRQGSYNEQFF
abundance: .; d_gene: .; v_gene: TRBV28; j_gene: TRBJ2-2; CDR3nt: TGTGCCAGCAGTTTATCGGCCGGGGAGCTGTTTTTT; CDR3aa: CASSLSAGELFF
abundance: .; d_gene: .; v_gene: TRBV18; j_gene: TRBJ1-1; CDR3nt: TGTGCCAGCTCCCAGGGACAAATCACTGAAGCTTTCTTT; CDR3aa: CASSQGQITEAFF
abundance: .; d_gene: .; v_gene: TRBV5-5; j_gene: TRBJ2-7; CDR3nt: TGTGCCAGCAGCTTCGAGGGTTACGAGCAGTACTTC; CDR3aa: CASSFEGYEQYF
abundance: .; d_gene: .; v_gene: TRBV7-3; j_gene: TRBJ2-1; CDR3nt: TGTGCCAGCAGCTTAATCGGACAGTCCTACAATGAGCAGTTCTTC; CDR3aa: CASSLIGQSYNEQFF
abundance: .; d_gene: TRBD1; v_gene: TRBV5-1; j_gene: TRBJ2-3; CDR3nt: TGCGCCAGCAGCTTGGGGCAGGGGGCGGATACGCAGTATTTT; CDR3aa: CASSLGQGADTQYF
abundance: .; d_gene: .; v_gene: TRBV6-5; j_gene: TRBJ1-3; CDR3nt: TGTGCCAGCAGTTACGGGACTCGGGGGGCGCCCATATATTTT; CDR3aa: CASSYGTRGAPIYF
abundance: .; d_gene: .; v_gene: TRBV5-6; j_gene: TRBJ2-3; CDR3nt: TGTGCCAGCAGCCTGGAATACTACAGCACAGATACGCAGTATTTT; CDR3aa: CASSLEYYSTDTQYF
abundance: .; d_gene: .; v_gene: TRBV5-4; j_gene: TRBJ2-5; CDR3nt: TGTGCCAGCAGCTTCGCGGTACGGGAGACCCAGTACTTC; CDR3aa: CASSFAVRETQYF
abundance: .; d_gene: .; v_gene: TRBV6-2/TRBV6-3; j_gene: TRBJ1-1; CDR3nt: TGTGCCAGCAGCAGGGGAAGTACTGAAGCTTTCTTT; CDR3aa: CASSRGSTEAFF
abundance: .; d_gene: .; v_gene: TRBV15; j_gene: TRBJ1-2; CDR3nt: TGTGCCACCAGCAGAGATTCCAGGGACTATGGCTACACCTTC; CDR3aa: CATSRDSRDYGYTF
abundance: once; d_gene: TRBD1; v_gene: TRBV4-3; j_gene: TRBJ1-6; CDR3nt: TGCGCCAGCAGCCATCTCCTGCCGGGACAGAGGCTGAATAATTCACCCCTCCACTTT; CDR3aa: CASSHLLPGQRLNNSPLHF
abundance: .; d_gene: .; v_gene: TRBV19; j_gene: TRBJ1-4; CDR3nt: TGTGCCAGTAGTATCGGGGATGTTGGAACTAATGAAAAACTGTTTTTT; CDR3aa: CASSIGDVGTNEKLFF
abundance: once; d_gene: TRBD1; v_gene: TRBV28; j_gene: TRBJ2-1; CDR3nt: TGTGCCAGCAGCCGACAGGGGGCAGGAGTCAATGAGCAGTTCTTC; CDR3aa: CASSRQGAGVNEQFF
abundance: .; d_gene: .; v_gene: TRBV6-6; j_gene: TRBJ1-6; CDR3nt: TGTGCCAGCAGTCCACGGGAGGGTGAGGTTTCACCCCTCCACTTT; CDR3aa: CASSPREGEVSPLHF
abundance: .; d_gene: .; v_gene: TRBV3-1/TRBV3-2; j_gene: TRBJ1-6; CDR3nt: TGTGCCAGCAGCCAGGGACATAATAATTCACCCCTCCACTTT; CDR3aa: CASSQGHNNSPLHF
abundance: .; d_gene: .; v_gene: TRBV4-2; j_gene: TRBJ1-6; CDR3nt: TGTGCCAGCAGCCAAGATGTGGCAGTCACTAGTTATAATTCACCCCTCCACTTT; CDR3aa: CASSQDVAVTSYNSPLHF
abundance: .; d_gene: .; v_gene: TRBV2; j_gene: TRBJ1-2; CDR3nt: TGTGCCAGCAGAATTTCTAGCGGGCAGGGCTATGGCTACACCTTC; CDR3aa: CASRISSGQGYGYTF